The clone carrying this TCR beta chain was picked up many times. The data are from a study of T cells in Graves' hyperthyroidism and ophthalmopathy. Germline CDR1 and CDR2: SNHLY and FYNNEI. Trimming stripped 5 bases from V and 9 bases from J, with 26 bases between. CDR3 length: 17 residues. It was RNA transcripts that yielded the amplified TCR beta CDR3 regions. The HTBI primer set was used in a first-round RT-PCR of the TCR CDR3. MiXCR, applied by TCRdb to the multiplex PCR reads, yields one record per CDR3 protein. The sample includes under 800,000 distinct CDR3 sequences, approximately 15% of them seen just once. With a duration under 2 months, the hyperthyroidism was newly diagnosed in patients aged 18 to 65. Exclusion of patients followed from uncontrolled infection, other autoimmune disease, pregnancy or lactation. In making diagnoses, clinical symptoms, serum thyroxine and TRAb, thyroid ultrasound and orbital computed tomography were all used.

The sequenced sample consisted of blood. The chain joins TRBV2 to TRBJ2-1; D is possibly TRBD2 (6 bases). This receptor was identified in a woman between 18 and 30 years old with Graves' hyperthyroidism. For the CDR3, the DNA is TGTGCCAGCAGTCCACCGGGCGCGGGACCAATTGGTCGTGAGCAGTTCTTC. Residues: CASSPPGAGPIGREQFF.